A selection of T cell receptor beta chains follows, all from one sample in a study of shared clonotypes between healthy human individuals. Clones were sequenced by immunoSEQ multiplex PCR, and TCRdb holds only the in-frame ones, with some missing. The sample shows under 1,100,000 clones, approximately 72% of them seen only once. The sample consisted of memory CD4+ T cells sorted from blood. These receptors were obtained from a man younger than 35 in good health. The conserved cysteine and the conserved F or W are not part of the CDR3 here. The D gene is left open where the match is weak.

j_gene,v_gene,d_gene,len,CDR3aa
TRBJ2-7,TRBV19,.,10,AKAGKGCEQY
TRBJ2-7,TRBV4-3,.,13,ASSQDRGDFYEQY
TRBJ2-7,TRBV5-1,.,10,ASSFDYYEQY
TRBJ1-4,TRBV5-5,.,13,ASSLELVSSEKLF
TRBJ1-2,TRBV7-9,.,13,ASSLGNTANYGYT
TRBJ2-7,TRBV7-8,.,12,ASSLPNREREQY
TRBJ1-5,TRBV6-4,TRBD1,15,ASSDSKGQFPNQPQH
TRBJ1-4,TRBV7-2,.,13,ASSLGRVIGEKLF
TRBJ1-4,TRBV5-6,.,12,ASRRRSGDEKLF
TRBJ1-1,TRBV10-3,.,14,AIREGRVSSKAEAF
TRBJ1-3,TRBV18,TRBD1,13,ASSTGGTSGNTIY
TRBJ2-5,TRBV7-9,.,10,ASSLPQETQY
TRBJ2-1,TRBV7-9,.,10,ASSRVEDEQF
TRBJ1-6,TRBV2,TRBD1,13,ASSEEGTGGSPLH
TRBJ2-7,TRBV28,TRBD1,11,ASRRDRGYEQY